Below, 10 T cell receptor beta chains from the same sample are listed, as sequenced in a study of regulatory T cells in long-lasting Graves disease. Building of the TCR beta libraries involved iRepertoire HTBI primers and Arm-PCR of CDR3 regions. A single record per CDR3 protein comes from TCRdb applying MiXCR to the multiplex PCR reads. The sample shows around 400,000 distinct CDR3 sequences, approximately 16% of them seen only once. Time point indicated: newly diagnosed GD, antithyroid drugs for less than 3 months. Scientists built the TCR library using RNA that was extracted from PBMCs. The same data also contributed to another study, on T cells in Graves' hyperthyroidism and ophthalmopathy.

The input for sequencing was peripheral blood mononuclear cells (PBMCs), taken at new diagnosis, from a patient treated with antithyroid drugs. These receptors were obtained from a middle-aged woman with Graves disease.

The chain uses TRBV6-5 and TRBJ2-1, with 7 positions matching TRBD1. This CDR3 contains 14 residues. Germline CDR1 MNHEY, CDR2 SVGAGI. Losses at the gene ends were 2 bases for V and 5 bases for J; bases not matched to a gene: 3. DNA for the CDR3: TGTGCCAGCAGTTACCGGACAGGCCACAATGAGCAGTTCTTC. It specifies CASSYRTGHNEQFF.

A word on this clonotype: A read error may explain this, as a much larger clone is one base away. The chain is built from TRBV6-2 or TRBV6-3 and TRBJ2-3; D might be TRBD2 (6 bases). The V gene lost 4 bases and the J gene lost 5 bases, with 22 bases spanning the gap. CDR3 length: 17 residues. Germline CDR1 and CDR2: MNHEY and SVGEGT. The CDR3 sequence: CASSSRISGGSGDTQYF. CDR3 nucleotide sequence: TGTGCCAGCAGTTCCCGGATTAGCGGAGGTTCAGGAGATACGCAGTATTTT.

For the CDR3, the DNA is TGTGCCAGCAGCCCCCAGGACGGGCCTGGGGCCAACGTCCTGACTTTC. This sequence encodes CASSPQDGPGANVLTF. The rearrangement uses TRBV7-3 and TRBJ2-6; no definite D call. The germline gives CDR1 SGHTA, CDR2 FQGTGA. V dropped 5 bases and J dropped 2 bases, with 13 bases sitting between them. The CDR3 length is 16 residues.

This clonotype was seen ten or more times. The chain uses TRBV27 and TRBJ2-1; 8 bases agree with TRBD1. The CDR3 extends over 12 amino acids. From germline, CDR1 is MNHEY and CDR2 SMNVEV (reference sequence). Trimming cost V 4 bases and J 9 bases; bases outside gene matches: 2. This CDR3 reads CASSSGGGEQFF. As DNA, the CDR3 is TGTGCCAGCAGTTCAGGGGGCGGTGAGCAGTTCTTC.

This clonotype appeared many times. In nucleotides, the CDR3 is TGTGCCACCAGTGATCCAACGGCTTCCTCTGGGGCCAACGTCCTGACTTTC. It is translated as CATSDPTASSGANVLTF. V gene TRBV24-1 combines with J gene TRBJ2-6; D unclear. The length of the CDR3 is 17 residues. Germline CDR1 is KGHDR and CDR2 is SFDVKD. The V gene lost 3 bases and the J gene lost 0 bases, with 11 bases spanning the gap.

This clonotype was counted at least ten times. Germline is not matched at one junction end, which may reflect a read error. This rearrangement joins TRBV12-3 or TRBV12-4 to TRBJ2-1; 9 bases line up with TRBD2. The CDR3 is made up of 14 amino acids. CDR3 protein: CASSLGLAGNEQFF. CDR3 bases: TGTGCCAGCAGCTTAGGGCTAGCGGGGAATGAGCAGTTCTTC.

This clonotype has only a few counts. The CDR3 sequence is CASSGRGYRGGPSDTQYF. CDR3 sequence (DNA): TGTGCCAGCAGCGGGCGGGGTTACCGGGGAGGGCCCTCTGATACGCAGTATTTT. The gene calls are TRBV9 and TRBJ2-3; 7 nucleotides line up with TRBD2. Germline CDR1 is SGDLS and CDR2 is YYNGEE. Trimming took 3 bases from V and 6 from J; bases not matched to a gene: 19. There are 18 residues in the CDR3.

This clonotype showed up just once. Just one base apart from a much larger clone, this may be a read error. CDR3 bases: TGTGCCAGTAGTGCCGTGGGACTAGCGGGATCCAATGAGCAGCTCTTC. It codes for CASSAVGLAGSNEQLF. The chain couples TRBV19 to TRBJ2-1; 13 bases align to TRBD2. Germline V gene sequence: CDR1 LNHDA, CDR2 SQIVND (reference sequence). This CDR3 region has 16 residues.

The V gene is TRBV7-9, the J gene TRBJ1-1, with 8 bases aligning to TRBD1. Germline trimming cut 1 base from V and 3 bases from J; bases unmatched to any gene: 7. The CDR3 is 16 amino acids. The germline V gene encodes CDR1 SEHNR and CDR2 FQNEAQ (reference sequence). The CDR3 reads CASSLDPGGRDTEAFF. The DNA of the CDR3 is TGTGCCAGCAGCTTAGATCCAGGGGGCAGGGACACTGAAGCTTTCTTT.

There are many counts of this clonotype. This chain uses TRBV5-1 with TRBJ2-6, with 7 positions matching TRBD2. Germline CDR1 SGHRS, CDR2 YFSETQ. V dropped 5 bases and J dropped 0; count of bases not matched to a gene: 2. The CDR3 contains 15 residues. The chain's CDR3 is CASRSGNSGANVLTF. The DNA for the CDR3 is TGCGCCAGCAGAAGCGGGAACTCTGGGGCCAACGTCCTGACTTTC.